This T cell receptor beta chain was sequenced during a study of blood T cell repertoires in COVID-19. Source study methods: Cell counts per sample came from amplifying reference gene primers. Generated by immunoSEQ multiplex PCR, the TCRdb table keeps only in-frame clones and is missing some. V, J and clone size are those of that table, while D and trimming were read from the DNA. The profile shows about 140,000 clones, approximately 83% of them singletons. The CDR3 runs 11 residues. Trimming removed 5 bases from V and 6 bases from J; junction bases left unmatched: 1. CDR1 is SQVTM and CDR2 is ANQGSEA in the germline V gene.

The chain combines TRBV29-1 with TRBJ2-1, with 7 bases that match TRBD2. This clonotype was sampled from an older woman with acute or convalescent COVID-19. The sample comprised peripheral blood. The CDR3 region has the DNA TGCAGCGTTCGGGAGGCCAATGAGCAGTTCTTC. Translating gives CSVREANEQFF.